This T cell receptor beta chain originates from a study of T cell repertoires in cytomegalovirus infection. Findings and limits, study-wide: It was HLA-C-restricted CMV-specific TCR beta clonotypes that dominated the response ex vivo.

A remark on this clonotype: Its specificity is unknown.

TCRdb itself ran the reads through MiXCR, one entry per CDR3 protein. The table shows approximately 350,000 distinct CDR3 sequences, with nearly 35% occurring only once. Trimming shortened V by 2 bases and J by 3 bases, and 7 bases separated the two germline ends. The CDR3 runs to 14 residues. CDR1 and CDR2 from the germline V gene are MNHEY and SVGEGT. The source of this sequence is a human donor in good health (CMV status not recorded). Some clones in this sample may be carry-over from other donors' samples. The sequencing used cultured PBMCs, collected from culture after CMV antigen stimulation. This chain uses TRBV6-2 or TRBV6-3 with TRBJ2-2, with D possibly TRBD1 on 6 matching bases. The CDR3 DNA reads as TGTGCCAGCAGTTACGGACAGCACACCGGGGAGCTGTTTTTT. Encoded protein: CASSYGQHTGELFF.